This TCR beta chain was sequenced during a study of vaccination and CD4 T cells after COVID-19. Treatment denoted: approximately 9-day PBMC culture with coronavirus spike peptide pools or control peptides (ViraFEST assay). PBMC cultures, at over 1.5 million cells per well, received 7.5 to 10 IU/ml IL-2 and around 9.6 ug/ml peptide pools. The Oncomine TCR Beta short-read assay generated sequence data from the DNA of cultured CD4+ T cells. In this case, cultured CD4+ T cells provided the extracted genomic DNA. TCRdb re-called the PCR reads with MiXCR, one entry per CDR3 protein. The repertoire holds approximately 2,800 distinct CDR3 sequences, with just over 75% as singletons. This clonotype turned up a few times. The antigen is undetermined. The sequencing sample was made of CD4+ T cells from blood, cultured in vitro. The sequence came from a human donor who had recovered from COVID-19.

CDR3 in amino acids: CSVAGRGGYGYTF. In nucleotides, the CDR3 is TGCAGCGTTGCGGGCAGGGGGGGTTATGGCTACACCTTC. The chain is built from TRBV29-1 and TRBJ1-2; TRBD1 matches at 7 bases. This CDR3 has 13 residues. Germline lookup yields CDR1 SQVTM and CDR2 ANQGSEA. After removal of 4 bases from V and 5 bases from J, the junction contained 7 bases not matched to a gene.